Listed below are T cell receptor beta chains from one sample, sequenced in a study of blood T cells in healthy people across ages. TCRdb reanalysed the 5' RACE reads using MiXCR and keeps one entry per CDR3 protein. The repertoire has hundreds of thousands of distinct CDR3 sequences, approximately 30% of them found once; the top ten carry approximately 15%. Sequencing used blood. The source of these receptors is a woman of 80 years or more in good health. CDR3s include the opening cysteine and the closing phenylalanine or tryptophan. Each record gives: V gene, clone size, CDR3 protein. Rows may omit the clone size; those that give it use once, few, many or a size class.

v_gene: TRBV12-3/TRBV12-4
abundance: NA
CDR3aa: CASSLLKGCTDTQYF

v_gene: TRBV2
abundance: few
CDR3aa: CASSEARQNEKLFF

v_gene: TRBV6-5
abundance: many
CDR3aa: CASSSSRRQGARDEQYF

v_gene: TRBV3-1
abundance: NA
CDR3aa: CASSQEPAVGTQYF

v_gene: TRBV7-8
abundance: many
CDR3aa: CASSIGTSYNEQFF

v_gene: TRBV7-9
abundance: NA
CDR3aa: CAGSLGLAGSTDTQYF

v_gene: TRBV18
abundance: many
CDR3aa: CASSPQKTYEQYF

v_gene: TRBV20-1
abundance: NA
CDR3aa: CSARFRGNQETQYF

v_gene: TRBV29-1
abundance: many
CDR3aa: CSVPDIRMNTEAFF

v_gene: TRBV5-1
abundance: NA
CDR3aa: CASALGGATNEKLFF

v_gene: TRBV7-2
abundance: NA
CDR3aa: CASSLDPSRATYEQYF

v_gene: TRBV7-2
abundance: many
CDR3aa: CASSLVLAGGQETQYF

v_gene: TRBV15
abundance: NA
CDR3aa: CATSGGLYYEQYF

v_gene: TRBV14
abundance: many
CDR3aa: CASSRSGLTDTQYF